This TCR beta chain was sequenced during a study of cytomegalovirus exposure and HLA in healthy donors (dated by TCRdb to 2015 to 2018). Concerning the study at large: An earlier analysis of roughly 500 of the donors reported roughly 300 Gb of sequence data and 95 million to 140 million unique TCR beta sequences obtained from about 170 million T cells. An early release covering roughly 600 HLA-typed donors comprised about 320 gigabases of sequencing data and 85 million or so unique TCR sequences. Of the 300 to 500 genotyped donors, approximately 80% were placed in the genetic ancestry cluster associated with self-reported Caucasian donors. The study aimed to test whether signatures of past pathogen exposure could be identified by cataloging public T cell receptors. The study used immunosequencing to profile the T cell repertoires of several hundred subjects and linked those repertoires to cytomegalovirus serostatus. In addition to the first cohort of around 670 subjects, a separate validation cohort of some 120 different subjects was used. To predict cytomegalovirus infection status, the study combined high-throughput TCR immunosequencing, statistical association of individual TCRs with disease status, and machine learning. A later analysis re-analyzed previously published TCR beta repertoires from roughly 600 donors and added high-resolution HLA genotyping to study TCR occurrence patterns. The later analysis used no new phenotypic data to find candidate immune exposures, relying instead on TCR beta sequences and their occurrence across donors. An earlier analysis of around 580 of the donors used high-throughput TCR beta sequencing to judge whether each TCR beta V gene segment behaved as functional or pseudogenic. Alongside the repertoire data, information on donor age, sex, ethnicity and CMV serostatus was compiled. Genome-wide SNP genotypes for about 55% of the roughly 670 donors were used in a later genetic analysis, which treated that subset as a discovery cohort. All discovery cohort repertoires had been generated on a single sequencing platform. HLA typing covered class I and class II loci at four-digit resolution. The number of typed donors differed by locus: about 620-640 for A, B, C, DRB1 and DQB1; some 500 for DQA1; 606 for DPA1; and about 470 for DPB1. Four or five DR-DQ haplotypes were handled as single units for association and clustering because linkage in the cohort was strong. On average, roughly 240,000 unique TCR beta nucleotide sequences were sequenced per donor among fewer than 500 genotyped donors of the cohort, with roughly 18% of those sequences being non-productive.

The CDR3 goes from the cysteine to the phenylalanine over 13 residues. Only the CDR3 DNA is retained, 39 bases long and in frame from the first base. V loses 0 bases, J loses 9 bases, and the germline ends lie 9 bases apart. Per the germline V gene, MGHDK is the CDR1 and SYGVNS is the CDR2. Points the paper makes about the study in general: The study listed approximately 160 TCR beta chains as associated with cytomegalovirus. Presence/absence analyses assumed roughly uniform sequencing depth across donors, an assumption that may not hold. When HLA alleles, especially DR and DQ, strongly co-occurred, TCR associations were difficult to assign to individual alleles. A further reported finding was that TCR beta sequences accurately predicted the HLA-A and HLA-B alleles for most subjects in the first cohort. Because counts were too low, seventeen rarely observed V segments, including chromosome 9 orphons, were excluded from the earlier analysis of around 590 of the donors. The sequencing pipeline was judged likely to have produced a cluster of highly shared sequence variants as a technical artifact. In a later analysis, the rate of TCR association differed among HLA loci, with DRB1 alleles having the most associated TCRs and HLA-C alleles having the fewest. Most CMV-associated TCR beta chains appeared to be HLA-restricted in a later analysis, and the HLA associations seemed to be driven largely by CMV exposure. The authors suggested that the approach could potentially be extended to other disease states and immunological phenotypes. Several of the top co-occurrence clusters appeared to be linked to parvovirus B19, influenza, CMV and Epstein-Barr virus, according to a later analysis. In an earlier analysis of 450 to 750 of the donors, most TCR beta V segments appeared in productive rearrangements about 87% or about 30% of the time, broadly matching IMGT annotations. In a later analysis, HLA-associated TCR beta chains were found to be more clonally expanded and to have lower generation probabilities than equally common non-associated chains. Because HLA typing was missing for some donors at each locus, association tests included only the typed subset. Linkage disequilibrium might explain the correlated functional status among segregating V segments, but an unknown experimental factor could not be ruled out. According to a later genetic analysis, donors in an Asian-associated ancestry cluster had fewer N-insertions in productive TCRs than the approximately 670-donor mean. Immune exposure information for the cohort was limited to CMV serostatus. The classifier was reported to diagnose cytomegalovirus status with high specificity and sensitivity in both the original and validation cohorts. A later analysis associated some 17,000 TCR beta sequences with specific HLA alleles at a false discovery rate of 0.05. Most TCR sequences were seen in very few donors, while some public TCRs were found in many individuals. The cohort was sequenced for TCR beta chains only, and without alpha or paired-chain data the features that could be detected were limited. In vitro tests confirmed that a few of the cytomegalovirus-associated TCR beta chains recognize cytomegalovirus antigens. A later genetic analysis associated a missense DCLRE1C variant with V-gene and J-gene trimming of TCR beta chains, and an independent cohort replicated the association. Some IMGT-functional V segments, including TRBV6-2 and TRBV6-3, could not be told apart with the 87-base-pair reads, so those segments were excluded.

The library came from the immunoSEQ multiplex PCR assay. The multiplex PCR relied on a mix of 60 forward primers for TCR Vbeta segments and 13 reverse primers for TCR Jbeta segments. The CDR3 region of rearranged TCR beta genes was amplified from genomic DNA by a multiplex PCR assay. The amplified TCR beta libraries were sequenced on the Illumina HiSeq System as 87-base-pair reads. The paper's processing steps were these. In a later analysis, tens of millions of unique TCR beta chains were counted across the roughly 610 repertoires, and roughly 11 million of these chains were shared by at least two donors. Raw reads were error-corrected and collapsed into unique sequences by a nearest-neighbor algorithm in which closely related sequences were merged to remove PCR and sequencing errors. CDR3 sequences were aligned to IMGT reference sequences to assign V, D and J gene segments. For a sequence to be retained, a match of at least six nucleotides to both a V gene segment and a J gene segment was required. A rearrangement was called productive if the CDR3 had no stop codons and remained in frame with V and J, and every other rearrangement was called non-productive. CDR3 was defined according to IMGT convention as the region running from the second conserved V-encoded cysteine to the conserved J-encoded phenylalanine. Sequences without an unambiguous match to a single V gene segment were excluded from the earlier analysis of 500 to 700 of the donors. An earlier analysis of some 610 of the donors called V segments functional above 56.7% productive rearrangements and segregating when the between-donor standard deviation exceeded 5%. A statistical classification framework was built for diagnosing cytomegalovirus status from the catalog of TCR beta chain sequences. A later analysis assigned V and J genes by comparing TCR nucleotide sequences with IMGT/GENE-DB human TR gene sequences. In a later analysis, CDR3 sequences and most-parsimonious VDJ recombination scenarios were assigned using the TCRdist pipeline. In a later analysis, every TCR beta chain was defined by the combination of its CDR3 amino acid sequence and its V-gene family, and reads without a unique V-gene family were dropped. A later analysis removed roughly 590 highly shared, low-generation-probability nucleotide sequences to deal with suspected cross-contamination and a sequencing artifact. In a later analysis, a clonal expansion index for each public chain was calculated from normalized within-repertoire ranks of inferred template counts. Generation probabilities in a later analysis came from a VDJ recombination model fitted to out-of-frame rearrangements, and those results were checked against IGoR. A later analysis scored TCR-TCR, TCR-HLA and TCR-CMV co-occurrence with hypergeometric tests, applying a repertoire-size bias correction to TCR pairs. False discovery rates were estimated in a later analysis by permuting HLA or CMV assignments 20 times. In a later analysis, co-occurring TCRs were grouped using DBSCAN, and TCRdist sequence similarity was added for clustering within HLA-allele-positive subsets. Repertoires with fewer than 30,000 or more than 120,000 public chains, plus five repertoires with anomalous nucleotide sharing, were excluded from co-occurrence clustering. Imported from immuneACCESS, the table was reduced by TCRdb to in-frame sequences with V and J called. These copies leave out some clones; in studies compared against another copy, an unresolved V gene accounts for under half, and the cause of the remainder is not known. V, J and clone size are taken as reported in that table, and D and trimming were inferred from the DNA itself. In all, the sample holds 200,000 or so clones, and approximately 83% of those were seen once. The top ten hold 0.71% of the sample.

In total, about 650 healthy bone marrow donors made up the cohort. Cohort members were all nominally healthy when sampled, although unrecorded immune exposures were likely present. The donor was CMV seronegative and was included in the group of several hundred seronegative cohort members. A peripheral blood sample was collected from each donor, and TCR beta sequencing was performed on peripheral blood mononuclear cells. Genomic DNA extraction from the blood cell samples was performed with the Qiagen DNeasy Blood Extraction Kit. Note on this clone: Its antigen is still unknown. Per-base qualities were not stored, and no clone one base away is much larger.

The sequencing input was PBMCs. The receptor was derived from a boy between 2 and 10 years old in good health and CMV-seronegative. Here the chain combines TRBV25-1 and TRBJ2-1; perhaps TRBD2 is the D gene, with 6 bases matching. The CDR3: CASSEYGGSEQFF. At the DNA level, the sequence is TGTGCCAGCAGTGAATACGGGGGAAGTGAGCAGTTCTTC.